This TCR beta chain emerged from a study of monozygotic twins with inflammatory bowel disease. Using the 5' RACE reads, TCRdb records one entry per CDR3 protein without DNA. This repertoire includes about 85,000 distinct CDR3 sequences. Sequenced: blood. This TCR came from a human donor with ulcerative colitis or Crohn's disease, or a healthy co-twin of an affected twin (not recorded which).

The CDR3 protein is CAIRETRTSDTQYF. The chain links TRBV10-3 to TRBJ2-3; with no DNA, the TCRdb D assignment of TRBD2 cannot be verified. This CDR3 is 14 amino acids long. The germline gives CDR1 ENHRY, CDR2 SYGVKD.